Following are 28 T cell receptor beta chains from one sample sequenced in a study of shared clonotypes between healthy human individuals. Data came from immunoSEQ multiplex PCR; TCRdb stores just in-frame clones and leaves some out. In the table there are 300,000 to 400,000 clones, about nine tenths of which are singletons. The sample was memory CD8+ T cells sorted from blood. This sample's subset: CD45RO+ cells pooled with CCR7-negative TemRA cells. These receptors came from a man aged 18 to 29 in good health.

This clone was seen a few times. The chain is built from TRBV6-5 and TRBJ1-4, with 7 bases matching TRBD1. The junction had 10 bases not matched to a gene; V was cut back by 7 bases and J by 8 bases. The CDR3 contains 14 residues. Germline V gene data show CDR1 as MNHEY and CDR2 as SVGAGI. CDR3 bases: TGTGCCAGCATTTTGACAGGGCTTCTGGAAAAACTGTTTTTT. This gives the protein CASILTGLLEKLFF.

This clone came up once. The V call is TRBV13, the J call TRBJ2-7; TRBD2 might be the D (5 bases). Germline CDR1 reads PRHDT; CDR2 reads FYEKMQ (reference sequence). The CDR3 spans 13 residues. Trimming removed 6 bases from V and 4 bases from J, with 13 bases in between. The CDR3 coding sequence is TGTGCCAGCAGACGCTCGAGGGTTTACGAGCAGTACTTC. It yields the protein CASRRSRVYEQYF.

Many counts were recorded for this clone. The chain links TRBV28 to TRBJ1-2, with a possible D match to TRBD1 (6 bases). The CDR3 extends over 14 amino acids. Germline V lookup: CDR1 MDHEN, CDR2 SYDVKM. Deletions cut 9 bases from V and 5 bases from J, with 19 bases between. The CDR3: CASRWQGNQYGYTF. Written as DNA, the CDR3 is TGTGCCAGTCGCTGGCAGGGGAATCAATATGGCTACACCTTC.

The CDR3 sequence: CASSEQGLSNQPQHF. CDR3 nucleotide sequence: TGTGCCAGCAGTGAACAGGGTCTCAGCAATCAGCCCCAGCATTTT. The V gene is TRBV6-1, the J gene TRBJ1-5; perhaps TRBD1 as D (5 bases). From germline, CDR1 is MNHNS and CDR2 SASEGT. This CDR3 is 15 amino acids long. V lost 2 bases, J lost 1 base, and 9 bases lay in between.

The CDR3 region has the DNA TGTGCCAGCAGTGGTCAGGGTGAAAAACTGTTTTTT. Protein: CASSGQGEKLFF. The rearrangement joins TRBV25-1 to TRBJ1-4; a possible D gene is TRBD1 (5 bases). Trimming removed 4 bases at V and 7 bases at J, with 7 bases between. Germline values: CDR1 MGHDK, CDR2 SYGVNS. The CDR3 is made up of 12 amino acids.

Only one count was recorded for this clone. V is TRBV7-9 and J is TRBJ2-3, with TRBD2 identical over 7 bases. J gave up 0 bases and V 7 bases, and 13 bases lay outside the gene matches. CDR1 is SEHNR, CDR2 FQNEAQ, per germline (reference sequence). The CDR3 is 17 amino acids. CDR3 in amino acids: CASNHSADSGSTDTQYF. The CDR3, as DNA: TGTGCCAGCAATCATTCAGCAGATAGCGGGAGCACAGATACGCAGTATTTT. Drawing the rest from reference TRBV7-9 and TRBJ2-3, the complete variable domain is DTGVSQNPRHKITKRGQNVTFRCDPISEHNRLYWYRQTLGQGPEFLTYFQNEAQLEKSRLLSDRFSAERPKGSFSTLEIQRTEQGDSAMYLCASNHSADSGSTDTQYFGPGTRLTVL.

Worth noting for this clone: This same CDR3 is encoded by further DNA sequences in the sample. The chain employs TRBV7-9 and TRBJ1-5; 7 bases fit TRBD1. V shed 3 bases, J shed 3 bases, and the junction held 2 bases outside the gene matches. CDR1 and CDR2 (germline): SEHNR, FQNEAQ (reference sequence). This CDR3 region has 14 residues. This CDR3 reads CASSLTGSNQPQHF. DNA for the CDR3: TGTGCCAGCAGCTTGACAGGGTCCAATCAGCCCCAGCATTTT.

This chain connects TRBV7-9 to TRBJ1-2, with a tentative D call TRBD1 (6 bases). The CDR3 contains 15 residues. V gave up 5 bases and J gave up 8 bases, with 21 bases separating them. CDR1 SEHNR and CDR2 FQNEAQ come from the germline V gene (reference sequence). The CDR3 nucleotides read TGTGCCAGCAGCCTTTATACCCCGGGGACAAGGGGCTACACCTTC. Its translation is CASSLYTPGTRGYTF.

The count of this clone is one. The genes are TRBV7-8 and TRBJ2-7; 7 bases line up with TRBD1. The V segment lost 2 bases and the J segment 3 bases; nucleotides outside the gene matches: 7. The CDR3 is 15 residues long. The germline CDR1 and CDR2 sequences are SGHVS and FQNEAQ. CDR3 loop: CASSLTTGYIYEQYF. The CDR3 region has the DNA TGTGCCAGCAGCTTAACGACAGGGTACATCTACGAGCAGTACTTC.

The rearrangement links TRBV6-1 to TRBJ2-7; 8 nucleotides agree with TRBD2. The germline gives CDR1 MNHNS, CDR2 SASEGT. Trimming at V came to 2 bases and at J to 4 bases, leaving 4 bases not matched to a gene. The CDR3 runs 14 residues. The CDR3 region is CASSETGGEYEQYF. CDR3 coding DNA: TGTGCCAGCAGTGAAACGGGGGGGGAGTACGAGCAGTACTTC.

The chain has TRBV6-5 and TRBJ2-1; 8 bases agree with TRBD1. The V and J ends lost 4 bases and 5 bases, in that order; junction bases with no gene match: 4. Germline V lookup: CDR1 MNHEY, CDR2 SVGAGI. The CDR3 runs to 14 residues. The chain's CDR3 is CASSWMDRDNEQFF. CDR3 nucleotide sequence: TGTGCCAGCAGTTGGATGGACAGGGACAATGAGCAGTTCTTC.

This chain uses TRBV7-2 with TRBJ2-7; TRBD1 agrees at 8 bases. Germline V gene lookup returns CDR1 SGHTA and CDR2 FQGNSA. The CDR3 is 16 residues long. V dropped 1 base and J dropped 3; count of bases not matched to a gene: 8. The DNA for the CDR3 is TGTGCCAGCAGCTTAGGGCTGGGACAGGCCCTCTACGAGCAGTACTTC. Translated, it gives CASSLGLGQALYEQYF.

The chain couples TRBV6-5 to TRBJ2-5, with D possibly TRBD1 on 5 matching bases. The V gene lost 2 bases and the J gene lost 3 bases, with 7 bases spanning the gap. Germline V gives CDR1 MNHEY, CDR2 SVGAGI. This CDR3 is 13 amino acids long. The CDR3 protein is CASSYQGEETQYF. The CDR3 bases are TGTGCCAGCAGTTACCAGGGTGAAGAGACCCAGTACTTC.

The rearrangement uses TRBV6-5 and TRBJ2-7, with 11 bases fitting TRBD2. Unmatched junction bases numbered 13, after V lost 10 bases and J lost 5 bases. The CDR3 spans 15 residues. Germline V gene data show CDR1 as MNHEY and CDR2 as SVGAGI. The DNA for the CDR3 is TGTGCCACCCGCCTAATAGCGGGAGGGGACAACGAGCAGTACTTC. This sequence encodes CATRLIAGGDNEQYF.

CDR3 DNA: TGTGCCAGCAGTGAAAACCGGGATCAGCCCCAGCATTTT. Translating it yields CASSENRDQPQHF. The V call is TRBV2, the J call TRBJ1-5; unclear D gene. Germline V lookup: CDR1 SNHLY, CDR2 FYNNEI. CDR3 length: 13 amino acids. V lost 2 bases and J 5 bases, leaving 7 bases between the germline ends.

The chain links TRBV4-1 to TRBJ2-7; D tentatively fits TRBD1 or TRBD2 (5 bases each). The CDR3 has 17 residues. V was shortened by 1 base and J by 2 bases, with 18 bases between the two germline ends. CDR1 is MGHRA, CDR2 YSYEKL, per germline. CDR3 sequence: CASSQVGSAGTPYEQYF. CDR3 in DNA: TGCGCCAGCAGCCAAGTGGGTTCGGCAGGGACCCCCTACGAGCAGTACTTC.

V and J are TRBV4-3 and TRBJ2-7; 10 nucleotides line up with TRBD2. J was trimmed by 2 bases and V by 2 bases; bases with no gene match: 9. Looked up from germline, CDR1 is LGHNA and CDR2 is YSLEER. The CDR3 sequence is 17 residues long. The CDR3: CASSQWTQREGAYEQYF. CDR3 bases: TGCGCCAGCAGCCAATGGACTCAGCGGGAGGGGGCCTACGAGCAGTACTTC.

This chain links TRBV4-3 with TRBJ2-1; perhaps D is TRBD1 or TRBD2 (6 bases each). Germline-derived CDR1 and CDR2 are LGHNA and YSLEER. Trimming left V 4 bases short and J 5 bases short, with 18 bases between. CDR3 length equals 16 residues. CDR3 amino acids: CASSPQVGGPNNEQFF. In DNA, the CDR3 is TGCGCCAGCAGCCCCCAGGTAGGGGGGCCTAACAATGAGCAGTTCTTC.

The chain joins TRBV30 to TRBJ2-2, with 9 bases aligning to TRBD1. Germline V gene data show CDR1 as GTSNPN and CDR2 as SVGIG (reference sequence). CDR3 size: 15 residues. The V gene end was trimmed by 7 bases and the J gene end by 3 bases; junction bases not matched to a gene: 9. The CDR3 DNA reads as TGTGCCTTGGTCCCGGGACAGGGTGACACCGGGGAGCTGTTTTTT. It encodes CALVPGQGDTGELFF.

The chain links TRBV5-6 to TRBJ1-2, with D possibly TRBD1 on 5 matching bases. CDR1 is SGHDT, CDR2 YYEEEE, per germline. V lost 0 bases and J 4 bases, leaving 7 bases between the germline ends. The CDR3 totals 13 residues. CDR3 residues: CASSLVGAYGYTF. The CDR3 DNA reads as TGTGCCAGCAGCTTGGTAGGGGCCTATGGCTACACCTTC.

This chain joins TRBV7-9 and TRBJ2-1; D is undetermined. Germline CDR1 is SEHNR and CDR2 is FQNEAQ (reference sequence). This CDR3 spans 15 amino acids. The V gene lost 5 bases and the J gene lost 0 bases, with 11 bases spanning the gap. Here the CDR3 reads CASSGRTDSYNEQFF. The CDR3 nucleotides are TGTGCCAGCAGCGGGCGGACGGACTCCTACAATGAGCAGTTCTTC.

The genes are TRBV7-8 and TRBJ2-7; 10 bases are a match to TRBD1. Germline trimming cut 5 bases from V and 3 bases from J; bases unmatched to any gene: 10. The CDR3 contains 16 residues. Germline V lookup: CDR1 SGHVS, CDR2 FQNEAQ. The CDR3 sequence: CASSPKAGTGDYEQYF. The CDR3 DNA sequence: TGTGCCAGCAGCCCCAAAGCCGGGACAGGGGACTACGAGCAGTACTTC.

This chain uses TRBV4-1 with TRBJ2-7; tentative D call: TRBD1 (5 bases). Trimming removed 0 bases at V and 0 bases at J, with 27 bases between. CDR1 MGHRA and CDR2 YSYEKL come from the germline V gene. This CDR3 spans 21 amino acids. The CDR3 here is CASSQDLHLQNNFRVSYEQYF. The CDR3 region has the DNA TGCGCCAGCAGCCAAGATCTGCATCTCCAGAACAACTTCAGGGTCTCCTACGAGCAGTACTTC.

This clone was counted once. The J gene is TRBJ1-5, the V gene TRBV28; the D is unclear. V was cut by 2 bases and J by 3 bases, with 14 bases left in between. The CDR3 has 16 amino acids. CDR1 is MDHEN and CDR2 is SYDVKM in the germline V gene. As DNA, the CDR3 is TGTGCCAGCAGTTTACGGACCGGGTTGCCCAATCAGCCCCAGCATTTT. It codes for CASSLRTGLPNQPQHF.

The CDR3 here is CASSLGLNYEQYF. The CDR3 nucleotides are TGTGCCAGCAGCTTAGGACTTAACTACGAGCAGTACTTC. The V call is TRBV11-2, the J call TRBJ2-7; D unresolved. CDR1 is SGHAT, CDR2 FQNNGV, per germline. Trimming took 1 base from V and 3 from J, leaving 7 bases between them. The CDR3 runs 13 residues.

The rearrangement joins TRBV28 to TRBJ1-2, with D perhaps matching TRBD1 (5 bases). Germline CDR1 is MDHEN and CDR2 is SYDVKM. This CDR3 contains 13 residues. V was clipped by 3 bases and J by 2 bases, with 7 bases between them. The DNA of the CDR3 is TGTGCCAGCAGTTTTCAGGGCAACTATGGCTACACCTTC. This gives the protein CASSFQGNYGYTF.

V gene TRBV7-9 combines with J gene TRBJ2-2, with TRBD2 matching over 10 bases. The germline V gene has CDR1 SEHNR and CDR2 FQNEAQ (reference sequence). This CDR3 is 14 amino acids long. The V and J ends lost 5 bases and 10 bases, in that order; junction bases with no gene match: 7. The CDR3 sequence is CASSATSGEEELFF. The CDR3 bases are TGTGCCAGCAGCGCTACTAGCGGGGAGGAGGAGCTGTTTTTT.

This clone was detected once. CDR3 in amino acids: CASSLEDRGLFYGYTF. CDR3 DNA: TGTGCCAGCAGCTTAGAAGACAGGGGGCTTTTCTATGGCTACACCTTC. The gene calls are TRBV7-8 and TRBJ1-2; 10 positions match TRBD1. The length of the CDR3 is 16 residues. Germline CDR1 is SGHVS and CDR2 is FQNEAQ. Trimming removed 1 base from V and 4 bases from J; junction bases left unmatched: 6. Based on the CDR3 plus reference TRBV7-8 and TRBJ1-2, the full variable domain is GAGVSQSPRYKVAKRGQDVALRCDPISGHVSLFWYQQALGQGPEFLTYFQNEAQLDKSGLPSDRFFAERPEGSVSTLKIQRTQQEDSAVYLCASSLEDRGLFYGYTFGSGTRLTVV.